Listed here are 4 T cell receptor beta chains from one sample, sequenced in a study of blood T cell repertoires in COVID-19. Profiled with immunoSEQ multiplex PCR; TCRdb holds only in-frame clones, not every one. The repertoire holds some 110,000 clones, with roughly 76% as singletons. The source material was peripheral blood. Receptor source: a woman in her 70s with acute or convalescent COVID-19.

The rearrangement uses TRBV7-3 and TRBJ2-1; D possibly corresponds to TRBD1 (6 bases). V lost 1 base to trimming and J lost 6 bases, with 10 bases between them. CDR3 length equals 14 residues. Germline V CDR1 and CDR2: SGHTA, FQGTGA. The CDR3: CASSLNRGSNEQFF. The CDR3 DNA follows: TGTGCCAGCAGCTTAAATAGGGGGTCCAATGAGCAGTTCTTC.

The gene calls are TRBV3-1 (or the pseudogene TRBV3-2) and TRBJ2-3, with TRBD2 identical over 11 bases. This CDR3 has 18 amino acids. In germline, CDR1 is LGHDT, CDR2 YNNKEL (reference sequence). The V gene end was trimmed by 4 bases and the J gene end by 0 bases; junction bases not matched to a gene: 9. The CDR3 region is CASSRNSGGALSTDTQYF. The CDR3 DNA follows: TGTGCCAGCAGCCGTAATAGCGGGGGGGCCCTTAGCACAGATACGCAGTATTTT.

J is TRBJ1-5 and V is TRBV2; 8 bases align to TRBD1. The germline V gene has CDR1 SNHLY and CDR2 FYNNEI. This CDR3 is built from 14 residues. J gave up 5 bases and V 1 base, and 1 base lay outside the gene matches. The CDR3 reads CASSEDRGYQPQHF. The CDR3 DNA sequence: TGTGCCAGCAGTGAAGACAGGGGGTATCAGCCCCAGCATTTT.

CDR3 amino acids: CASSPWTDEQFF. The CDR3 nucleotides are TGTGCCAGCAGCCCTTGGACAGATGAGCAGTTCTTC. The chain couples TRBV3-1 (or the pseudogene TRBV3-2) to TRBJ2-1; D may be TRBD1 (6 bases). From germline, CDR1 is LGHDT and CDR2 YNNKEL (reference sequence). Trimming took 4 bases from V and 8 from J, leaving 9 bases between them. The CDR3 is 12 amino acids.